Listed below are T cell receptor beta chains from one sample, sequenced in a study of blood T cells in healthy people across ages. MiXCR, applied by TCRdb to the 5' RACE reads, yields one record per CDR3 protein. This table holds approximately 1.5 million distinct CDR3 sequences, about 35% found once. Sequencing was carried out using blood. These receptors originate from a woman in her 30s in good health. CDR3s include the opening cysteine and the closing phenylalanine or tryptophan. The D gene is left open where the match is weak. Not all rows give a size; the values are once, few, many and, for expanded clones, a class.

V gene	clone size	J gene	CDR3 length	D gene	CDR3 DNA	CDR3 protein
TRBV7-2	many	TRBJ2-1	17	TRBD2	TGTGCCAGCAGCCCCAGGATGCGCGGGAGGGGTGACAATGAGCAGTTCTTC	CASSPRMRGRGDNEQFF
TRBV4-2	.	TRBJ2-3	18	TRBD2	TGTGCCAGCAGCCAAGATCGGTCTAGCGGGGGGGACACAGATACGCAGTATTTT	CASSQDRSSGGDTDTQYF
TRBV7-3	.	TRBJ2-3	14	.	TGTGCCAGCAGCTCCCGCCTCGCCAAAGATACGCAGTATTTT	CASSSRLAKDTQYF
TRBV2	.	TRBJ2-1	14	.	TGTGCCAGCAGGAAGGGGGGGGGACACAATGAGCAGTTCTTC	CASRKGGGHNEQFF
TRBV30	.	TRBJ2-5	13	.	TGTGCCTGGAGTAACAGGTATCAAGAGACCCAGTACTTC	CAWSNRYQETQYF
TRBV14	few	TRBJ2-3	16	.	TGTGCCAGCAGCCAAGATGGCGGCAAGGATAAAGATACGCAGTATTTT	CASSQDGGKDKDTQYF
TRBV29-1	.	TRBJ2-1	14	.	TGCAGCGTCGGAGGGGTTTCGGAGGTCGATGAGCAGTTCTTC	CSVGGVSEVDEQFF
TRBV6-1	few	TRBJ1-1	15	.	TGTGCCAGCAGTGAAATTGGGGGCTGGAGAACTGAAGCTTTCTTT	CASSEIGGWRTEAFF
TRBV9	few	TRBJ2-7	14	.	TGTGCCAGCAGCGTAGTAGGGACGGGCCTCAAGCAGTACTTC	CASSVVGTGLKQYF
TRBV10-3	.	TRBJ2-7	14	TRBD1	TGTGCCATCAAAAAGACAGGGTCAAACTACGAGCAGTACTTC	CAIKKTGSNYEQYF
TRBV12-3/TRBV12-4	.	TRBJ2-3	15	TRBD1	TGTGCCAGCACTCCGGGACAGGGGATTTTGGATACGCAGTATTTT	CASTPGQGILDTQYF
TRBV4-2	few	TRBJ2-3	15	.	TGTGTCAGCAGCCAGGGGCAGGCTAGCACAGATACGCAGTATTTT	CVSSQGQASTDTQYF
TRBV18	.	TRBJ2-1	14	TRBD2	TGTGCCAGCTTGACTAGCCAGACTTACAATGAGCAGTTCTTC	CASLTSQTYNEQFF
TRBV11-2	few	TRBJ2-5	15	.	TGTGCCAGCAGCATGGGACTCTCGTATCAAGAGACCCAGTACTTC	CASSMGLSYQETQYF
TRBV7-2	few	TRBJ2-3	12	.	TGTGCCAGCAGCATCACTAGAAATACGCAGTATTTT	CASSITRNTQYF
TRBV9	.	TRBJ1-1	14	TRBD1	TGTGCCAGCAGCTACGGGACAGCAAACACTGAAGCTTTCTTT	CASSYGTANTEAFF
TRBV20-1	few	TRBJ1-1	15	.	TGCAGTGCTAGTCCACTACCGACAGCGAACACTGAAGCTTTCTTT	CSASPLPTANTEAFF
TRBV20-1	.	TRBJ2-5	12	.	TGCAGTGCTGCGAAGGCGGGAGAGACCCAGTACTTC	CSAAKAGETQYF
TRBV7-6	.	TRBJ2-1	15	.	TGTGCCAGCAGCTTAGAACGGCTTGGGGGCAATGAGCAGTTCTTC	CASSLERLGGNEQFF
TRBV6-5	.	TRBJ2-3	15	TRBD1	TGTGCCAGCAGACAAGACAGGGTCGGGACAGATACGCAGTATTTT	CASRQDRVGTDTQYF
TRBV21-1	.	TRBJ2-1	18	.	TGTGCCAGCAGGGGGGAGTTGTGGGGGCGTTTCTTCTACAATGAGCAGTTCTTC	CASRGELWGRFFYNEQFF
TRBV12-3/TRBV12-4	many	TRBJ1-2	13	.	TGTGCCAGCAGTTTACTAGGGAACGATGGCTACACCTTC	CASSLLGNDGYTF
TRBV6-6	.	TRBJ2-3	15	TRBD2	TGTGCCAGCAGTTCAGTCGGGGGGTTCACAGATACGCAGTATTTT	CASSSVGGFTDTQYF
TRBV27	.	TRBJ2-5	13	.	TGTGCCAGCAGTCCCTGGCTATCGGAGACCCTGTACTTC	CASSPWLSETLYF
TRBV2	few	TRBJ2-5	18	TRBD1	TGTGCCAGCAGTGTGGGATTAGGGACAGGGTCTTTAGGAGAGACCCAGTACTTC	CASSVGLGTGSLGETQYF
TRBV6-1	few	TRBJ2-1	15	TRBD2	TGTGCCAGCCGGCGGACTAGCGGTGCCTACAATGAGCAGTTCTTC	CASRRTSGAYNEQFF
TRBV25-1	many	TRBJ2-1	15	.	TGTGCCAGCAGTTTACCGGACAGACCCTACAATGAGCAGTTCTTC	CASSLPDRPYNEQFF
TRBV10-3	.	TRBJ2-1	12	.	TGTGCCATCGGCTACGGGGGAGGAGAGCAGTTCTTC	CAIGYGGGEQFF
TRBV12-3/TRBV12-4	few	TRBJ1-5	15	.	TGTGCCAGCGGAACAAGAGGGGGGTCGGGTCAGCCCCAGCATTTT	CASGTRGGSGQPQHF
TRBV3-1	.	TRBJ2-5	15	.	TGTGCCAGCAGCCACCCCCTCGGACCAGGAGAGACCCAGTACTTC	CASSHPLGPGETQYF
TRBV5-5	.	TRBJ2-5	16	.	TGTGCCAGCAGCTCCCCCGTGGGGCCGGGTCGGCAGACCCAGTACTTC	CASSSPVGPGRQTQYF
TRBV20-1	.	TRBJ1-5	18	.	TGCAGTGCTAGGGGCACGAGGACAGCCTCCGACGGCAATCAGCCCCAGCATTTT	CSARGTRTASDGNQPQHF
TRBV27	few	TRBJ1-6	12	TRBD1	TGTGCCAGCAATACAGGGGATTCACCCCTCCACTTT	CASNTGDSPLHF
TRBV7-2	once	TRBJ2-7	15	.	TGTGCCAGCAGCTACTACCCTACTGATTTCTACGAGCAGTACTTC	CASSYYPTDFYEQYF
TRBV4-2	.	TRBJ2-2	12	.	TGTGCCAGCAACCACCCATCCGGGGAGCTGTTTTTT	CASNHPSGELFF
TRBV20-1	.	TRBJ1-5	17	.	TGCAGTGCTACCAAACCTACAGGAACAAGCAAAAATCAGCCCCAGCATTTT	CSATKPTGTSKNQPQHF
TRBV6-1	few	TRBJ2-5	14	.	TGTGCCAGCAGTGAGGCGAGGTTACAAGAGACCCAGTACTTC	CASSEARLQETQYF
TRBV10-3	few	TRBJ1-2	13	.	TGTGCCATCAGTGTGGATTCCAACTATGGCTACACCTTC	CAISVDSNYGYTF
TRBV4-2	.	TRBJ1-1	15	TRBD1	TGTGCCAGCAGCCCCCGGGCAGGGGGTAAAACTGAAGCTTTCTTT	CASSPRAGGKTEAFF
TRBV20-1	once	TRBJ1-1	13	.	TGCAGTGACCTAACCTTAGGAAACACTGAAGCTTTCTTT	CSDLTLGNTEAFF
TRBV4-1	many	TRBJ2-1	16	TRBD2	TGCGCCAGCAGCCAATTCTTAGCGGGGGGGCCCAATGAGCAGTTCTTC	CASSQFLAGGPNEQFF